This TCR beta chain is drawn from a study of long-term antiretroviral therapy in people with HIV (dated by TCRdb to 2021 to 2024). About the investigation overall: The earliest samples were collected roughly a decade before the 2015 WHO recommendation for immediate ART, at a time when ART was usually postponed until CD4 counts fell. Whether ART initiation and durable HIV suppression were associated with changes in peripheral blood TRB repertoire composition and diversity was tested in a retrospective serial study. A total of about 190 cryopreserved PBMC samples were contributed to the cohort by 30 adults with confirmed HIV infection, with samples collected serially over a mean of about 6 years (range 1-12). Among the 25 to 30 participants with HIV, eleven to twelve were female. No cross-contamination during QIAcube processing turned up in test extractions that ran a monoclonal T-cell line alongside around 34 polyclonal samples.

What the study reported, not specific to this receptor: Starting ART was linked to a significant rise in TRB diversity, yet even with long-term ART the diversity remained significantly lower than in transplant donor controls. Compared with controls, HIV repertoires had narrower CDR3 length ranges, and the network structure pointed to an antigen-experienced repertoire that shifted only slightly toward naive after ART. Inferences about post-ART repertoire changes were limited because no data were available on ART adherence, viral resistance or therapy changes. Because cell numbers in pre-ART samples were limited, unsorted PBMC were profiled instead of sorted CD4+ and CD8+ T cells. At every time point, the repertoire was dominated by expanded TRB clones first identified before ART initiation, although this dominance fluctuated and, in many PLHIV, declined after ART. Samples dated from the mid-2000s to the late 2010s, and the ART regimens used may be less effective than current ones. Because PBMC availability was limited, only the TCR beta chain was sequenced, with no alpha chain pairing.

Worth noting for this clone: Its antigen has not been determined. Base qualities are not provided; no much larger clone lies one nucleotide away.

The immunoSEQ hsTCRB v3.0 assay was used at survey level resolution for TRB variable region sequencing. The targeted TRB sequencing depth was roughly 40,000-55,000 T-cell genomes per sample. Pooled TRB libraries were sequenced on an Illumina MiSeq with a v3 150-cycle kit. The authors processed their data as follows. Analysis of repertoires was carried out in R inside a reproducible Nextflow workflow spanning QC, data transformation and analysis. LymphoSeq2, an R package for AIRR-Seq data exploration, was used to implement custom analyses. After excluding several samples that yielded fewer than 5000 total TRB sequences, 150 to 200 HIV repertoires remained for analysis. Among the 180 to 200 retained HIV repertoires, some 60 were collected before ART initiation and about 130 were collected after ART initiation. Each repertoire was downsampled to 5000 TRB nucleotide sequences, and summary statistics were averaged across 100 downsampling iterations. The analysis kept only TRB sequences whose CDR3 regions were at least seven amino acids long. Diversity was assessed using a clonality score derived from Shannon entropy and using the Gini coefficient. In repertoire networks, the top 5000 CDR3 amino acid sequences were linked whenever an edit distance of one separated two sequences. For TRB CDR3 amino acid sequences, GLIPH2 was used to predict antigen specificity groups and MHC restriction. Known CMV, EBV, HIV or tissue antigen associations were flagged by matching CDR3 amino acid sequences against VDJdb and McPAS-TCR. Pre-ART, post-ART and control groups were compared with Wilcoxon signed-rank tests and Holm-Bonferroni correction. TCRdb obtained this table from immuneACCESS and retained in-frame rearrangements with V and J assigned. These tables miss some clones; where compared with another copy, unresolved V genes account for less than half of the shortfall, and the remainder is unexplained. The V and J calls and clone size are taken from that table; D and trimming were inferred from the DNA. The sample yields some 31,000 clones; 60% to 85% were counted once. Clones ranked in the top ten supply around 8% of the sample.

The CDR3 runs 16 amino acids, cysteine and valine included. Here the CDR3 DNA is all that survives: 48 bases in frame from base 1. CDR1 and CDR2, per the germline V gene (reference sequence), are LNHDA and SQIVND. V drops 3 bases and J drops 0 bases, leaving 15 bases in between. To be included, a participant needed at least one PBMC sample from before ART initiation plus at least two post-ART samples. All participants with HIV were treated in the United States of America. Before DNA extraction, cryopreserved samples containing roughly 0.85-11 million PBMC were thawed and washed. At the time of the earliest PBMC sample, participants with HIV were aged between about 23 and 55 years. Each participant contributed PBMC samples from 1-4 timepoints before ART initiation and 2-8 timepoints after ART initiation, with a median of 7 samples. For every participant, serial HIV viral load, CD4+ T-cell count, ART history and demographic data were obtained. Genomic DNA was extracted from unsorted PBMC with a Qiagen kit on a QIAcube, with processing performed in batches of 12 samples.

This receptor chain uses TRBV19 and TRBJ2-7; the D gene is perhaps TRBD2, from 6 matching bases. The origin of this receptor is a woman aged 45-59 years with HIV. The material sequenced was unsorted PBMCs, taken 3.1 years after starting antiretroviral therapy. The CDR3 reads CASSIFLASSSYEQYV. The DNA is TGTGCCAGTAGTATTTTCCTAGCGTCGAGCTCCTACGAGCAGTACGTC.